A selection of T cell receptor beta chains follows, all from one sample in a study of beta chain features in type 1 diabetes. Here immunoSEQ multiplex PCR was the method, and the copy in TCRdb shows in-frame clones only, minus some. The sample shows roughly 140,000 clones, roughly 53% of them seen only once. Material: Tregs from blood. Receptors were obtained from a man aged 18-30 years in good health. The CDR3 runs from the conserved cysteine through the conserved F or W. A D gene is named only where the DNA matches it firmly. Rows may omit the clone size; those that give it use once, few, many or a size class.

size,J,D,V,CDR3,DNA
few,TRBJ1-6,NA,TRBV28,CASSLRRGYNSPLHF,TGTGCCAGCAGTTTACGCCGAGGTTATAATTCACCCCTCCACTTT
NA,TRBJ1-6,TRBD1,TRBV23-1,CASSRPGQGVSPLHF,TGCGCCAGCAGTCGTCCGGGACAGGGGGTTTCACCCCTCCACTTT
NA,TRBJ1-2,TRBD1,TRBV6-5,CASSQTGGGYGYTF,TGTGCCAGCAGTCAAACAGGGGGTGGATATGGCTACACCTTC
few,TRBJ2-3,NA,TRBV7-2,CASSIRVADTQYF,TGTGCCAGCAGCATCAGGGTTGCAGATACGCAGTATTTT
few,TRBJ2-6,NA,TRBV27,CASSVNRAQPSGANVLTF,TGTGCCAGCAGTGTTAACAGGGCCCAACCCTCTGGGGCCAACGTCCTGACTTTC
NA,TRBJ2-2,NA,TRBV29-1,CSVGHGTGELFF,TGCAGCGTCGGACACGGAACCGGGGAGCTGTTTTTT
few,TRBJ2-3,TRBD2,TRBV19,CASSKHPTSGGLKATQYF,TGTGCCAGTAGTAAACATCCGACTAGCGGGGGACTAAAAGCTACGCAGTATTTT
NA,TRBJ2-7,NA,TRBV6-1,CASREDGVLYEQYF,TGTGCCAGCAGGGAGGACGGGGTTCTGTACGAGCAGTACTTC
few,TRBJ1-2,NA,TRBV29-1,CSVETYSENYGYTF,TGCAGCGTTGAAACCTATAGCGAGAACTATGGCTACACCTTC
NA,TRBJ2-1,TRBD2,TRBV27,CASSPLLVAGGSYNEQFF,TGTGCCAGCAGTCCCCTTCTTGTGGCGGGAGGCTCCTACAATGAGCAGTTCTTC
NA,TRBJ2-2,NA,TRBV9,CASRGRATGELFF,TGTGCCAGCAGAGGGCGGGCCACCGGGGAGCTGTTTTTT
NA,TRBJ2-1,NA,TRBV4-3,CASSHDRSSYNEQFF,TGCGCCAGCAGCCACGACAGGAGCTCCTACAATGAGCAGTTCTTC
NA,TRBJ1-2,NA,TRBV4-2,CASSQGESGYTF,TGTGCCAGCAGCCAAGGTGAGAGTGGCTACACCTTC
NA,TRBJ1-5,NA,TRBV18,CASSRTENQPQHF,TGTGCCAGCTCGCGCACCGAGAATCAGCCCCAGCATTTT
few,TRBJ2-2,NA,TRBV5-1,CASSRTRGANTGELFF,TGCGCCAGCAGCCGTACAAGAGGCGCGAACACCGGGGAGCTGTTTTTT
few,TRBJ1-5,NA,TRBV2,CASSLTGPISNQPQHF,TGTGCCAGCAGTCTAACAGGACCCATTAGCAATCAGCCCCAGCATTTT
NA,TRBJ2-7,TRBD1,TRBV4-3,CASSQRQGPYEQYF,TGCGCCAGCAGCCAACGACAGGGTCCCTACGAGCAGTACTTC
few,TRBJ1-2,TRBD1,TRBV7-2,CASSSRPGQYYNPSGYTF,TGTGCCAGCAGCTCACGACCGGGACAGTACTACAACCCGAGCGGCTACACCTTC
NA,TRBJ1-2,TRBD1,TRBV5-1,CASRLNDRVPNYGYTF,TGCGCCAGCAGACTTAACGACAGGGTCCCGAACTATGGCTACACCTTC
NA,TRBJ1-6,NA,TRBV11-2,CASSLGAGLSSPLHF,TGTGCCAGCAGCTTAGGGGCAGGGTTGAGCTCACCCCTCCACTTT
NA,TRBJ2-7,TRBD1,TRBV5-1,CASSEGQGTGEQYF,TGCGCCAGCAGCGAGGGACAGGGAACTGGGGAGCAGTACTTC
NA,TRBJ2-1,TRBD2,TRBV10-3,CAISQLAGERGEQFF,TGTGCCATCAGCCAACTAGCGGGAGAGCGGGGTGAGCAGTTCTTC
NA,TRBJ1-5,NA,TRBV27,CATPTDSSNQPQHF,TGTGCCACCCCGACAGACTCTAGCAATCAGCCCCAGCATTTT
NA,TRBJ1-2,TRBD1,TRBV10-3,CATKGTDNYGYTF,TGTGCCACCAAGGGGACAGATAACTATGGCTACACCTTC
NA,TRBJ2-1,TRBD1,TRBV4-3,CASSQEVTGFFTGSYNEQFF,TGCGCCAGCAGCCAAGAAGTGACAGGGTTTTTCACAGGCTCCTACAATGAGCAGTTCTTC
NA,TRBJ2-3,NA,TRBV6-5,CASSYGRGTDTQYF,TGTGCCAGCAGTTATGGGCGGGGTACAGATACGCAGTATTTT
NA,TRBJ1-5,NA,TRBV27,CASSLGGYQPQHF,TGTGCCAGCAGTTTGGGGGGGTATCAGCCCCAGCATTTT
NA,TRBJ1-2,NA,TRBV27,CASSLLRGYGYTF,TGTGCCAGCAGTCTCCTCAGGGGTTATGGCTACACCTTC
few,TRBJ1-2,NA,TRBV7-2,CASSPRTASSNYGYTF,TGTGCCAGCAGCCCACGGACAGCGTCCTCTAACTATGGCTACACCTTC
few,TRBJ1-2,TRBD1,TRBV9,CASSLRPGQGGSYGYTF,TGTGCCAGCAGCTTACGCCCAGGACAGGGGGGATCCTATGGCTACACCTTC
NA,TRBJ1-1,TRBD1,TRBV7-9,CASMRSGGGGAEAFF,TGTGCCAGCATGAGGTCAGGGGGCGGAGGGGCTGAAGCTTTCTTT
NA,TRBJ1-2,NA,TRBV4-2,CASNQEIIDYGYTF,TGTGCCAGCAACCAAGAGATCATAGACTATGGCTACACCTTC
NA,TRBJ2-7,TRBD1,TRBV19,CASRQGDRVLGEQYF,TGTGCCAGTAGACAAGGGGACAGGGTCTTGGGGGAGCAGTACTTC
NA,TRBJ2-5,NA,TRBV7-9,CASSVTGTLVRGTQYF,TGTGCCAGCAGCGTCACGGGGACTCTCGTGAGGGGGACCCAGTACTTC
NA,TRBJ2-3,TRBD2,TRBV29-1,CSAAGGGAQYF,TGCAGCGCCGCGGGGGGCGGGGCGCAGTATTTT
NA,TRBJ1-1,NA,TRBV6-6,CASSYPTGSEAFF,TGTGCCAGCAGTTACCCGACAGGTTCTGAAGCTTTCTTT
few,TRBJ1-2,TRBD1,TRBV7-2,CASSAGQGGASVYGYTF,TGTGCCAGCAGCGCGGGACAGGGGGGCGCGTCAGTCTATGGCTACACCTTC
NA,TRBJ2-2,TRBD2,TRBV7-2,CASSQTQRGVLMAGELFF,TGTGCCAGCAGCCAAACCCAGCGGGGGGTACTCATGGCCGGGGAGCTGTTTTTT
NA,TRBJ1-2,NA,TRBV7-9,CASSLFWTDGYTF,TGTGCCAGCAGCTTATTCTGGACAGATGGCTACACCTTC
few,TRBJ2-7,TRBD1,TRBV7-2,CASSWTGGYEQYF,TGTGCCAGCAGCTGGACAGGGGGCTACGAGCAGTACTTC
NA,TRBJ1-1,TRBD1,TRBV18,CASSPGQGAFTEAFF,TGTGCCAGCTCACCGGGACAGGGGGCTTTCACTGAAGCTTTCTTT
NA,TRBJ1-1,TRBD1,TRBV2,CASSDLDRVGAFF,TGTGCCAGCAGTGACCTGGACAGGGTTGGAGCTTTCTTT
NA,TRBJ2-7,TRBD2,TRBV5-1,CASSFGGLAGAEQYF,TGCGCCAGCAGCTTCGGTGGACTAGCGGGAGCCGAGCAGTACTTC
NA,TRBJ1-5,NA,TRBV27,CASGPLGGQPQHF,TGTGCCAGCGGCCCTCTAGGGGGACAGCCCCAGCATTTT
once,TRBJ2-7,TRBD2,TRBV9,CASSGGGSYEQYF,TGTGCCAGCAGCGGGGGGGGTTCCTACGAGCAGTACTTC
few,TRBJ1-2,NA,TRBV7-2,CASSLAFVTPEGYTF,TGTGCCAGCAGCTTAGCGTTCGTGACACCGGAAGGCTACACCTTC
NA,TRBJ1-2,NA,TRBV9,CASSVQNNYGYTF,TGTGCCAGCAGCGTTCAGAACAACTATGGCTACACCTTC